Shown below are 10 T cell receptor beta chains from a single sample sequenced in a study of T cell responses to AZD1222 COVID-19 vaccine. Clones were read by immunoSEQ multiplex PCR, and TCRdb kept only the in-frame ones, dropping some. Altogether some 150,000 clones are present, 90% to 95% being singletons, with the ten largest covering about 1.9%. The material was peripheral blood, obtained on day 0 of AZD1222 vaccination. The receptors were sampled from an adult in good health.

The gene calls are TRBV23-1 and TRBJ2-3; no clear D. TRBV23-1 carries the ORF label, with uncertain function. V shed 2 bases and J shed 4 bases, with 7 bases lying between them. The CDR3 sequence is 13 residues long. CDR3 sequence (DNA): TGCGCCAGCAGTCAAGAGTCAGCAGATACGCAGTATTTT. Translating it yields CASSQESADTQYF.

This chain joins TRBV24-1 and TRBJ2-7; 9 positions agree with TRBD1. The germline V gene encodes CDR1 KGHDR and CDR2 SFDVKD. Trimming removed 3 bases from V and 5 bases from J; junction bases left unmatched: 4. The CDR3 runs 14 residues. Here the CDR3 reads CATSDPGTGNEQYF. CDR3 sequence (DNA): TGTGCCACCAGTGATCCCGGGACAGGGAACGAGCAGTACTTC.

The chain joins TRBV5-4 to TRBJ1-2; tentative D call: TRBD1 (5 bases). Per the germline V gene, CDR1 is SGHNT and CDR2 is YYREEE (reference sequence). Trimming removed 4 bases from V and 4 bases from J, with 20 bases in between. The CDR3 extends over 16 amino acids. CDR3 protein: CASSARRGTQFYGYTF. Written as DNA, the CDR3 is TGTGCCAGCAGCGCCCGCCGCGGGACCCAGTTCTATGGCTACACCTTC.

The chain is built from TRBV5-4 and TRBJ2-7; TRBD1 matches 9 bases. The germline CDR1 and CDR2 sequences are SGHNT and YYREEE (reference sequence). J lost 5 bases, V lost 4 bases, and 10 bases had no gene match. CDR3 length: 15 residues. CDR3 in DNA: TGTGCCAGCAGCGCAGCCGGACAGGGGCGCGACGAGCAGTACTTC. This translates into CASSAAGQGRDEQYF. The full variable domain, in which reference TRBV5-4 and TRBJ2-7 provide the parts outside the CDR3, is ETGVTQSPTHLIKTRGQQVTLRCSSQSGHNTVSWYQQALGQGPQFIFQYYREEENGRGNFPPRFSGLQFPNYSSELNVNALELDDSALYLCASSAAGQGRDEQYFGPGTRLTVT.

V is TRBV10-3 and J is TRBJ2-3; D could derive from TRBD1 or TRBD2 (6 bases each). V was cut by 3 bases and J by 4 bases, with 14 bases left in between. CDR1 is ENHRY and CDR2 is SYGVKD in the germline V gene. The CDR3 spans 15 residues. The CDR3 loop reads CAISETSGEADTQYF. CDR3 nucleotides: TGTGCCATCAGTGAAACGTCAGGGGAGGCAGATACGCAGTATTTT.

V is TRBV20-1 and J is TRBJ2-1; 7 nucleotides align to TRBD2. The germline V gene has CDR1 DFQATT and CDR2 SNEGSKA (reference sequence). The V segment lost 3 bases and the J segment 4 bases; nucleotides outside the gene matches: 9. This CDR3 contains 15 residues. Here the CDR3 DNA reads TGCAGTGCTAGTTACCGCGGGGGACTTTACAATGAGCAGTTCTTC. Translation: CSASYRGGLYNEQFF.

V and J are TRBV7-2 and TRBJ1-6; 8 nucleotides align to TRBD1. The length of the CDR3 is 13 residues. CDR1 and CDR2 (germline): SGHTA, FQGNSA. Unmatched junction bases numbered 5, after V lost 6 bases and J lost 10 bases. CDR3 DNA: TGTGCCAGCAGGACAGGGGAATGGTCACCCCTCCACTTT. The encoded protein is CASRTGEWSPLHF. Filled out from reference TRBV7-2 and TRBJ1-6, the complete variable domain reads GAGVSQSPSNKVTEKGKDVELRCDPISGHTALYWYRQSLGQGLEFLIYFQGNSAPDKSGLPSDRFSAERTGGSVSTLTIQRTQQEDSAVYLCASRTGEWSPLHFGNGTRLTVT.

The chain has TRBV14 and TRBJ2-1; TRBD1 aligns across 9 bases. CDR1 is SGHDN and CDR2 is FVKESK in the germline V gene. The CDR3 spans 16 residues. Unmatched junction bases numbered 9, after V lost 3 bases and J lost 6 bases. CDR3 sequence (DNA): TGTGCCAGCAGCCAGAGACCGGGACAGGGCCCCAATGAGCAGTTCTTC. Translation gives CASSQRPGQGPNEQFF.

V is TRBV2 and J is TRBJ2-7, with TRBD1 matching 9 bases. Germline V gene lookup returns CDR1 SNHLY and CDR2 FYNNEI. This CDR3 has 13 residues. J lost 6 bases, V lost 5 bases, and 5 bases had no gene match. The CDR3 bases are TGTGCCAGCAGTCGGGACAGGGAGAGCGAGCAGTACTTC. Translating it yields CASSRDRESEQYF. Drawing the rest from reference TRBV2 and TRBJ2-7, the complete variable domain is EPEVTQTPSHQVTQMGQEVILRCVPISNHLYFYWYRQILGQKVEFLVSFYNNEISEKSEIFDDQFSVERPDGSNFTLKIRSTKLEDSAMYFCASSRDRESEQYFGPGTRLTVT.

This chain connects TRBV5-1 to TRBJ2-2; D is unresolved. The CDR3 has 13 residues. V lost 0 bases and J lost 7, with 7 bases in between. The germline V gene has CDR1 SGHRS and CDR2 YFSETQ. CDR3 loop: CASSLARIGELFF. The CDR3 region has the DNA TGCGCCAGCAGCTTGGCCCGGATCGGGGAGCTGTTTTTT.